One and the same sample provided the 32 T cell receptor beta chains below, sequenced in a study of CD8 T cells in ankylosing spondylitis. Points from the study as a whole: Several highly homologous variants formed a TCR beta motif that appeared characteristic of ankylosing spondylitis blood.

TCRdb ran MiXCR on the 5' RACE reads and lists one entry per CDR3 protein. The table lists approximately 440,000 distinct CDR3 sequences, approximately 17% of them singletons. What these receptors recognize is not known. Sequencing was performed on blood, either unsorted or a sorted T cell fraction (not recorded which). These receptor sequences come from a male donor with ankylosing spondylitis.

This clonotype showed up just a few times. The rearrangement uses TRBV15 and TRBJ1-2; no reliable D call. The germline V gene has CDR1 LNHNV and CDR2 YYDKDF (reference sequence). This CDR3 spans 16 amino acids. V gave up 3 bases and J gave up 2 bases, with 16 bases separating them. CDR3 sequence: CATSRAGKDGNYGYTF. The DNA for the CDR3 is TGTGCCACCAGCAGGGCGGGGAAAGACGGGAACTATGGCTACACCTTC.

This clonotype was seen a handful of times. One end of the junction fails to match germline, which may point to a read error. V gene TRBV2 combines with J gene TRBJ2-5; 11 bases line up with TRBD2. Germline loops: CDR1 SNHLY, CDR2 FYNNEI. This CDR3 spans 15 amino acids. CDR3 amino acids: CASNMGGLAGGAPHF. The DNA for the CDR3 is TGTGCCAGCAACATGGGGGGTCTAGCGGGGGGTGCCCCCCACTTC.

J is TRBJ2-1 and V is TRBV16; TRBD1 aligns across 8 bases. The CDR3 length is 14 residues. Per the germline V gene, CDR1 is KGHSY and CDR2 is FQNENV. After removal of 2 bases from V and 4 bases from J, the junction contained 1 base not matched to a gene. The CDR3 loop reads CASSQQGAYNEQFF. CDR3 DNA: TGTGCCAGCAGCCAACAGGGGGCTTACAATGAGCAGTTCTTC.

The rearrangement uses TRBV2 and TRBJ1-1; 8 nucleotides agree with TRBD1. Germline values: CDR1 SNHLY, CDR2 FYNNEI. The V segment lost 7 bases and the J segment 7 bases; nucleotides outside the gene matches: 11. There are 14 residues in the CDR3. In DNA, the CDR3 is TGTGCCAGCACCGCCGGGACAGGAACGAGTGAAGCTTTCTTT. It translates to CASTAGTGTSEAFF.

This clonotype has more than one count but fewer than ten. The chain couples TRBV20-1 to TRBJ2-3; D possibly corresponds to TRBD2 (6 bases). This CDR3 has 15 residues. V lost 0 bases and J 2 bases, leaving 12 bases between the germline ends. CDR1 and CDR2 from the germline V gene are DFQATT and SNEGSKA (reference sequence). CDR3 bases: TGCAGTGCTAGAGATAGTGGGCGGGACACAGATACGCAGTATTTT. Encoded protein: CSARDSGRDTDTQYF.

The DNA for the CDR3 is TGTGCCAGTAGTATAGAAGATGGGCTTCAGCCCCAGCATTTT. It specifies CASSIEDGLQPQHF. V usage is TRBV19 and J usage is TRBJ1-5, with D unresolved. Trimming removed 0 bases at V and 6 bases at J, with 9 bases between. The CDR3 covers 14 residues. Germline loops: CDR1 LNHDA, CDR2 SQIVND (reference sequence). Looking up the rest from reference TRBV19 and TRBJ1-5 gives the full variable domain: DGGITQSPKYLFRKEGQNVTLSCEQNLNHDAMYWYRQDPGQGLRLIYYSQIVNDFQKGDIAEGYSVSREKKESFPLTVTSAQKNPTAFYLCASSIEDGLQPQHFGDGTRLSIL.

V usage is TRBV4-2 and J usage is TRBJ1-2; D uncertain. This CDR3 comprises 16 residues. Per the germline V gene, CDR1 is LGHNA and CDR2 is YNFKEQ. Trimming stripped 0 bases from V and 5 bases from J, with 16 bases between. CDR3 region: CASSQDLDGREYGYTF. CDR3 nucleotides: TGTGCCAGCAGCCAAGATTTGGACGGACGAGAATATGGCTACACCTTC.

The chain is built from TRBV6-6 and TRBJ1-3; tentative D call: TRBD1 (5 bases). Germline CDR1 is MNHNY and CDR2 is SVGAGI (reference sequence). Trimming shortened V by 5 bases and J by 4 bases, and 9 bases separated the two germline ends. The CDR3 covers 13 residues. The CDR3 DNA reads TGTGCCAGCAGTCAGGGAGTCGGAAACACCATATATTTT. It specifies CASSQGVGNTIYF.

This clonotype turned up a few times. The chain has TRBV28 and TRBJ2-1; D may be TRBD1 (6 bases). Germline V lookup: CDR1 MDHEN, CDR2 SYDVKM. With 2 bases removed from V and 9 bases from J, the gap between germline ends came to 20 bases. The CDR3 covers 16 residues. In DNA, the CDR3 is TGTGCCAGCAGTTTACTCACAGGGAACCGAGGGGGTGAGCAGTTCTTC. Its translation is CASSLLTGNRGGEQFF. The complete variable domain, with remaining parts taken from reference TRBV28 and TRBJ2-1, reads DVKVTQSSRYLVKRTGEKVFLECVQDMDHENMFWYRQDPGLGLRLIYFSYDVKMKEKGDIPEGYSVSREKKERFSLILESASTNQTSMYLCASSLLTGNRGGEQFFGPGTRLTVL.

Turning to this clonotype: It is likely a read error, because the conserved phenylalanine at the end of the CDR3 is missing. The V and J genes are TRBV19 and TRBJ1-1; D possibly corresponds to TRBD1 (5 bases). Germline V gene sequence: CDR1 LNHDA, CDR2 SQIVND (reference sequence). The V end lost 7 bases, the J end lost 5 bases, and 17 bases lay between the germline ends. The CDR3 extends over 14 amino acids. CDR3 residues: CASTPRGRLTEAFV. In DNA, the CDR3 is TGTGCCAGTACTCCAAGGGGCCGGTTGACTGAAGCTTTCGTT.

The V call is TRBV20-1, the J call TRBJ2-1; D possibly corresponds to TRBD2 (6 bases). V was shortened by 5 bases and J by 8 bases, with 16 bases between the two germline ends. CDR1 and CDR2 from the germline V gene are DFQATT and SNEGSKA (reference sequence). This CDR3 has 13 residues. The CDR3 DNA follows: TGCAGTGCTCGGTTCACTAGCCAATATGAGCAGTTCTTC. The encoded protein is CSARFTSQYEQFF.

The table lists this clonotype with many counts. The rearrangement links TRBV7-6 to TRBJ1-1; D call uncertain. Between the trimmed V and J ends, which lost 2 bases and 1 base, there was a span of 17 bases. The germline V gene has CDR1 SGHVS and CDR2 FNYEAQ. This CDR3 is built from 17 residues. CDR3 sequence (DNA): TGTGCCAGCAGCTTAAGTCCCCCAGGCACGTCGAACACTGAAGCTTTCTTT. This codes for CASSLSPPGTSNTEAFF.

This clonotype was seen once. This chain links TRBV2 with TRBJ2-5, with D tentatively TRBD1 or TRBD2 (5 bases each). V gave up 1 base and J gave up 5 bases, with 14 bases separating them. The CDR3 totals 15 residues. In germline, CDR1 is SNHLY, CDR2 FYNNEI. CDR3 in DNA: TGTGCCAGCAGTGAAGGGGGGACCAGTGGGGAGACCCAGTACTTC. This codes for CASSEGGTSGETQYF. Filled out from reference TRBV2 and TRBJ2-5, the complete variable domain reads EPEVTQTPSHQVTQMGQEVILRCVPISNHLYFYWYRQILGQKVEFLVSFYNNEISEKSEIFDDQFSVERPDGSNFTLKIRSTKLEDSAMYFCASSEGGTSGETQYFGPGTRLLVL.

V usage is TRBV3-1 and J usage is TRBJ1-2; the match to TRBD1 covers 7 bases. Germline V gene data show CDR1 as LGHDT and CDR2 as YNNKEL (reference sequence). This CDR3 has 15 residues. The ends lost 0 bases at V and 4 bases at J; junction bases unmatched: 5. CDR3 amino acids: CASSQDRRDSYGYTF. The CDR3 DNA sequence: TGTGCCAGCAGCCAAGATCGGCGGGACAGCTATGGCTACACCTTC.

This clonotype has a handful of counts. Compared with germline, one end of the junction differs, possibly owing to a read error. The CDR3 spells CATSPDSKGGGSNTEAFF. The CDR3, as DNA: TGTGCCACCAGCCCGGACTCAAAAGGAGGGGGCTCTAACACTGAAGCTTTCTTT. The chain carries TRBV11-1 and TRBJ1-1; 7 bases match TRBD1. This CDR3 has 18 residues. Looked up from germline, CDR1 is SGHAT and CDR2 is FQDESV (reference sequence). The whole variable domain, filled in from reference TRBV11-1 and TRBJ1-1, reads EAEVAQSPRYKITEKSQAVAFWCDPISGHATLYWYRQILGQGPELLVQFQDESVVDDSQLPKDRFSAERLKGVDSTLKIQPAELGDSAMYLCATSPDSKGGGSNTEAFFGQGTRLTVV.

This clonotype was seen many times. The chain has TRBV28 and TRBJ2-3; D perhaps matches TRBD1 (5 bases). The V and J ends lost 6 bases and 0 bases respectively, with 13 bases between them. Germline V gives CDR1 MDHEN, CDR2 SYDVKM. This CDR3 comprises 15 residues. The CDR3 DNA follows: TGTGCCAGCAGCCTTCAGGGCCTCAGCACAGATACGCAGTATTTT. Translation gives CASSLQGLSTDTQYF.

This clonotype came up a few times. The chain employs TRBV28 and TRBJ1-3; possible D gene TRBD1, 6 bases. With 7 bases removed from V and 1 base from J, the gap between germline ends came to 8 bases. Germline V gene lookup returns CDR1 MDHEN and CDR2 SYDVKM. The CDR3 has 13 residues. The CDR3 bases are TGTGCCAGCAATCAGGGGTCTGGAAACACCATATATTTT. Translating it yields CASNQGSGNTIYF.

This clonotype was counted a few times. This sequence joins TRBV12-3 or TRBV12-4 and TRBJ1-2; weak D call: TRBD1 (5 bases). V was clipped by 8 bases and J by 4 bases, with 14 bases between them. The CDR3 extends over 13 amino acids. The CDR3: CASGEQAGYGYTF. The CDR3 region has the DNA TGTGCCAGCGGAGAACAGGCCGGCTATGGCTACACCTTC.

In this sample, this clonotype turned up a few times. The chain is built from TRBV7-9 and TRBJ2-7; a possible D gene is TRBD1 (6 bases). This CDR3 contains 14 residues. CDR1 and CDR2 from the germline V gene are SEHNR and FQNEAQ (reference sequence). V was clipped by 1 base and J by 6 bases, with 13 bases between them. The CDR3 spells CASSLGPGEREQYF. The DNA of the CDR3 is TGTGCCAGCAGCTTAGGTCCAGGGGAGCGCGAGCAGTACTTC. Filled out from reference TRBV7-9 and TRBJ2-7, the complete variable domain reads DTGVSQNPRHKITKRGQNVTFRCDPISEHNRLYWYRQTLGQGPEFLTYFQNEAQLEKSRLLSDRFSAERPKGSFSTLEIQRTEQGDSAMYLCASSLGPGEREQYFGPGTRLTVT.

Only a few counts were recorded for this clonotype. J is TRBJ2-1 and V is TRBV10-1; 12 bases match TRBD1. Trimming removed 6 bases from V and 8 bases from J; junction bases left unmatched: 5. Germline V lookup: CDR1 WNHNN, CDR2 SYGVQD (reference sequence). The CDR3 is 14 amino acids. The CDR3 reads CASSPGQGAYEQFF. The CDR3 bases are TGCGCCAGCAGCCCGGGACAGGGGGCCTATGAGCAGTTCTTC.

There are many counts of this clonotype. A read error may produce the germline difference seen at one junction end. The V and J genes are TRBV5-1 and TRBJ1-1; D might be TRBD1 (5 bases). There are 12 residues in the CDR3. Germline V lookup: CDR1 SGHRS, CDR2 YFSETQ. This CDR3 reads CASSSGGTEAFF. The CDR3 DNA sequence: TGTGCCAGCAGCTCGGGGGGGACTGAAGCTTTCTTT.

This clonotype was seen a handful of times. This chain uses TRBV7-2 with TRBJ2-7, with 9 bases lining up with TRBD2. Germline V gives CDR1 SGHTA, CDR2 FQGNSA. The V and J ends lost 4 bases and 0 bases, in that order; junction bases with no gene match: 4. The CDR3 is made up of 15 amino acids. The CDR3 bases are TGTGCCAGCAGCTCAGGACTAGCGAACTCCTACGAGCAGTACTTC. Translation: CASSSGLANSYEQYF.

V gene TRBV9 combines with J gene TRBJ1-2, with D tentatively TRBD1 (5 bases). V was clipped by 4 bases and J by 6 bases, with 19 bases between them. There are 15 residues in the CDR3. The germline V gene encodes CDR1 SGDLS and CDR2 YYNGEE. The CDR3 here is CASSTTGTGFDGYTF. In nucleotides, the CDR3 is TGTGCCAGCAGCACCACCGGGACGGGTTTTGATGGCTACACCTTC.

This clonotype was observed many times. The chain joins TRBV5-1 to TRBJ2-7; D remains ambiguous. Germline loops: CDR1 SGHRS, CDR2 YFSETQ. The CDR3 spans 13 residues. The V and J ends lost 2 bases and 3 bases respectively, with 9 bases between them. The CDR3 bases are TGCGCCAGCAGCTTACCCGCCAGCTACGAGCAGTACTTC. Amino acid sequence: CASSLPASYEQYF.

In DNA, the CDR3 is TGCAGTGCTACAAATCACAGGGTGGATGAGCAGTTCTTC. It codes for CSATNHRVDEQFF. This chain uses TRBV20-1 with TRBJ2-1; weak D call: TRBD1 (6 bases). The CDR3 runs 13 residues. The germline V gene encodes CDR1 DFQATT and CDR2 SNEGSKA (reference sequence). Trimming took off 4 bases at V and 8 bases at J, with 15 bases between the two ends.

J is TRBJ2-1 and V is TRBV7-2; 14 nucleotides match TRBD2. Trimming took 5 bases from V and 6 from J; bases not matched to a gene: 6. This CDR3 comprises 16 residues. Per germline, CDR1 SGHTA and CDR2 FQGNSA. The CDR3 reads CASSKTGLAGVNEQFF. CDR3 DNA sequence: TGTGCCAGCAGCAAAACGGGACTAGCGGGAGTCAATGAGCAGTTCTTC. The full variable domain, rest sourced from reference TRBV7-2 and TRBJ2-1, is GAGVSQSPSNKVTEKGKDVELRCDPISGHTALYWYRQSLGQGLEFLIYFQGNSAPDKSGLPSDRFSAERTGGSVSTLTIQRTQQEDSAVYLCASSKTGLAGVNEQFFGPGTRLTVL.

This clonotype came up a few times. The V and J genes are TRBV7-2 and TRBJ1-1; possible D gene TRBD1, 5 bases. V lost 3 bases to trimming and J lost 8 bases, with 16 bases between them. The CDR3 loop spans 14 amino acids. From germline, CDR1 is SGHTA and CDR2 FQGNSA. CDR3 nucleotides: TGTGCCAGCAGCTTCCCGGGGGGGTTGGGGGAAGCTTTCTTT. This sequence encodes CASSFPGGLGEAFF.

V usage is TRBV18 and J usage is TRBJ2-5, with a possible D match to TRBD2 (5 bases). In germline, CDR1 is KGHSH, CDR2 LQKENI. This CDR3 region has 14 residues. Trimming took off 5 bases at V and 2 bases at J, with 12 bases between the two ends. CDR3 in amino acids: CASSVGLLQETQYF. CDR3 nucleotides: TGTGCCAGCTCAGTAGGACTCTTACAAGAGACCCAGTACTTC.

The rearrangement uses TRBV7-9 and TRBJ1-2; no clear D. CDR3 length equals 14 residues. Germline CDR1 and CDR2: SEHNR and FQNEAQ (reference sequence). Trimming took 4 bases from V and 6 from J, leaving 15 bases between them. The CDR3 sequence: CASSSRGPSDGYTF. CDR3 DNA: TGTGCCAGCAGCTCCAGAGGCCCGTCCGATGGCTACACCTTC.

V and J are TRBV11-2 and TRBJ2-2, with TRBD1 as a possible D gene (5 bases). Germline CDR1 is SGHAT and CDR2 is FQNNGV. The CDR3 spans 14 residues. Trimming took off 7 bases at V and 5 bases at J, with 14 bases between the two ends. This CDR3 reads CASTPGRVTGELFF. The CDR3 region has the DNA TGTGCCAGCACCCCCGGCAGGGTAACCGGGGAGCTGTTTTTT.

The rearrangement uses TRBV24-1 and TRBJ2-1; no firm D call. The CDR3 contains 13 residues. Germline CDR1 KGHDR, CDR2 SFDVKD. With 8 bases removed from V and 9 bases from J, the gap between germline ends came to 16 bases. In DNA, the CDR3 is TGTGCCACCATCGGCAGTATCGGAAGTGAGCAGTTCTTC. It is translated as CATIGSIGSEQFF.

This clonotype was counted a few times. The genes are TRBV7-2 and TRBJ2-3; tentatively, D is TRBD1 (6 bases). Germline assignment: CDR1 SGHTA and CDR2 FQGNSA. This CDR3 has 16 amino acids. Trimming shortened V by 0 bases and J by 3 bases, and 13 bases separated the two germline ends. CDR3 protein: CASSLASSGVTDTQYF. CDR3 DNA sequence: TGTGCCAGCAGCTTAGCGTCATCAGGGGTAACAGATACGCAGTATTTT.